Following are 5 T cell receptor beta chains from one sample sequenced in a study of shared clonotypes between healthy human individuals. TCRdb's table, derived via immunoSEQ multiplex PCR, lists solely in-frame clones and lacks some. The sample contains approximately 2,300,000 clones, roughly 90% of which appear only once. The sequenced material came from naive CD4+ T cells from PBMCs. As for subset: CD45RA+ positively selected. The receptors originated from a young man in good health. Some clones in this sample may be carry-over from other donors' samples.

The J gene is TRBJ2-5, the V gene TRBV6-6, with 9 bases fitting TRBD2. This CDR3 region has 15 residues. Germline V lookup: CDR1 MNHNY, CDR2 SVGAGI (reference sequence). The V segment lost 2 bases and the J segment 2 bases; nucleotides outside the gene matches: 3. CDR3 loop: CASSYRTSVQETQYF. CDR3 nucleotide sequence: TGTGCCAGCAGTTACCGGACTAGCGTTCAAGAGACCCAGTACTTC.

J is TRBJ2-2 and V is TRBV19, with D perhaps given as TRBD1 or TRBD2 (5 bases each). From germline, CDR1 is LNHDA and CDR2 SQIVND (reference sequence). The CDR3 has 13 amino acids. V shed 6 bases and J shed 7 bases, with 12 bases lying between them. Written as DNA, the CDR3 is TGTGCCAGTAGCTGGGACGGTGACGGGGAGCTGTTTTTT. This translates into CASSWDGDGELFF. The entire variable domain, with the rest obtained from reference TRBV19 and TRBJ2-2, is as follows: DGGITQSPKYLFRKEGQNVTLSCEQNLNHDAMYWYRQDPGQGLRLIYYSQIVNDFQKGDIAEGYSVSREKKESFPLTVTSAQKNPTAFYLCASSWDGDGELFFGEGSRLTVL.

The genes are TRBV4-2 and TRBJ2-1, with D possibly TRBD2 on 6 matching bases. V gave up 4 bases and J gave up 3 bases, with 10 bases separating them. The CDR3 has 14 residues. CDR1 is LGHNA and CDR2 is YNFKEQ in the germline V gene. The CDR3, as DNA: TGTGCCAGCAGCCGGGACTGGAACTACAATGAGCAGTTCTTC. It yields the protein CASSRDWNYNEQFF.

V is TRBV30 and J is TRBJ2-4; possibly TRBD1 for D (6 bases). Germline V gives CDR1 GTSNPN, CDR2 SVGIG (reference sequence). V was cut by 3 bases and J by 6 bases, with 18 bases left in between. This CDR3 comprises 15 residues. The chain's CDR3 is CAWRTTQGRGNIQYF. The CDR3 coding sequence is TGTGCCTGGAGGACCACCCAGGGGAGAGGAAACATTCAGTACTTC.

This clone has only a few counts. The V gene is TRBV20-1, the J gene TRBJ2-1; D is unclear. CDR1 DFQATT and CDR2 SNEGSKA come from the germline V gene (reference sequence). CDR3 size: 10 residues. V gave up 5 bases and J gave up 9 bases, with 8 bases separating them. The CDR3 coding sequence is TGCAGTGCTGCGGCAGGTGAGCAGTTCTTC. Its translation is CSAAAGEQFF.